This T cell receptor (beta chain) was sequenced in a study of shared clonotypes between healthy human individuals. Here immunoSEQ multiplex PCR was the method, and the copy in TCRdb shows in-frame clones only, minus some. The table lists approximately 1.5 million clones, approximately 98.5% of them singletons. The CDR3 length is 18 residues. Unmatched junction bases numbered 9, after V lost 10 bases and J lost 0 bases. Germline-derived CDR1 and CDR2 are ENHRY and SYGVKD. Specimen: naive CD4+ T cells sorted from blood. Subset described: CD45RA+ positively selected. The chain has TRBV10-3 and TRBJ2-1, with 16 bases lining up with TRBD2. The receptor was derived from a man younger than 45 in good health. CDR3 amino acids: CASVGTSGRGNSYNEQFF. As DNA, the CDR3 is TGTGCCAGCGTAGGGACTAGCGGGAGGGGGAACTCCTACAATGAGCAGTTCTTC.